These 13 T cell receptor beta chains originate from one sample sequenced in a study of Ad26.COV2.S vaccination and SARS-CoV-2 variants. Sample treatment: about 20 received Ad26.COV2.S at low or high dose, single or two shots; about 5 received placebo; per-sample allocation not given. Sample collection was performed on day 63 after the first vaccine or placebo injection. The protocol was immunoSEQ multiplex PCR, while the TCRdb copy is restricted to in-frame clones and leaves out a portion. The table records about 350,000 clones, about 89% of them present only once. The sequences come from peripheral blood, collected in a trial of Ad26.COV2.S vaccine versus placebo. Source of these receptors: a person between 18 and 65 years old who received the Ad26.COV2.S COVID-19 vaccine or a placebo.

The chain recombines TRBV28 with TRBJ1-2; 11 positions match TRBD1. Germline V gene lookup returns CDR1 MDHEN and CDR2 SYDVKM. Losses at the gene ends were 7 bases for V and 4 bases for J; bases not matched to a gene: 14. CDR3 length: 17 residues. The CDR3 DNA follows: TGTGCCAGCACGCCGAGCGGACAGGGGGCATGGTTCTATGGCTACACCTTC. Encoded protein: CASTPSGQGAWFYGYTF.

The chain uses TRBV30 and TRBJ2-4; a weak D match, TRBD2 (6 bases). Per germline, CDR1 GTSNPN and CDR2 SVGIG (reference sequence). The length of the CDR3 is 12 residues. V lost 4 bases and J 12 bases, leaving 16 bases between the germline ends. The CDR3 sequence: CAWKGLSGDQYF. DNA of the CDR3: TGTGCCTGGAAGGGTCTGTCGGGAGATCAGTACTTC.

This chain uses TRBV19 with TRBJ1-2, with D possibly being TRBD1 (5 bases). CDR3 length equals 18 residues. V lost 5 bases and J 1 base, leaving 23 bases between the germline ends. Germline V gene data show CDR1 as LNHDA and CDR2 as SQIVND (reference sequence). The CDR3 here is CASSLRGGGGNLNYGYTF. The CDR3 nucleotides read TGTGCCAGTAGTCTAAGGGGAGGCGGGGGAAACCTTAACTATGGCTACACCTTC.

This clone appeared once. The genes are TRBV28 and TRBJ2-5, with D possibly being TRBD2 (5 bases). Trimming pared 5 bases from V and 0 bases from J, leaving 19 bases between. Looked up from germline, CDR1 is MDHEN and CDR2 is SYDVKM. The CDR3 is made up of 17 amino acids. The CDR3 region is CASSEGLHGPNQETQYF. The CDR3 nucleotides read TGTGCCAGCAGTGAGGGCCTTCATGGCCCCAACCAAGAGACCCAGTACTTC.

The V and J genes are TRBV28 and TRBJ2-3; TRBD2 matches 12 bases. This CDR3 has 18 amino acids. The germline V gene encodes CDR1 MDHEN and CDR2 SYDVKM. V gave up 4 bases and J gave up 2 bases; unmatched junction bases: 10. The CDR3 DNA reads TGTGCCAGCAGTTCCTTCTTGAGACTAGCGGGGGTCACAGATACGCAGTATTTT. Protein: CASSSFLRLAGVTDTQYF.

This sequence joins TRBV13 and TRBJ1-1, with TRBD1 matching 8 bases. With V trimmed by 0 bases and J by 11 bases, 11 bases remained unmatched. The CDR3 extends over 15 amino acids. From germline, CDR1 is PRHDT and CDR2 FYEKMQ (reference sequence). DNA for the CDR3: TGTGCCAGCAGCTTAGGAGGTGAGGACAGGGTCGGTGCTTTCTTT. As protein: CASSLGGEDRVGAFF.

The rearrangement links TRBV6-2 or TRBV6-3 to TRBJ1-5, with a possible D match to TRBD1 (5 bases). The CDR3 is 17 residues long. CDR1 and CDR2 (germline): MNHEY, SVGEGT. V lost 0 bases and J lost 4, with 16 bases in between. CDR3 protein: CASSYSIRVPGNQPQHF. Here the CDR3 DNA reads TGTGCCAGCAGTTACTCGATCCGGGTTCCAGGGAATCAGCCCCAGCATTTT.

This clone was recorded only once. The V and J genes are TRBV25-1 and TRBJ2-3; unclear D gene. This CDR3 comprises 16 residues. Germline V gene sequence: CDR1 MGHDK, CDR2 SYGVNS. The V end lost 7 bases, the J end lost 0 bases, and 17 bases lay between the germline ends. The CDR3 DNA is TGTGCCAGCAAAGGGCTACTTTCTACTAGCACAGATACGCAGTATTTT. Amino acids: CASKGLLSTSTDTQYF.

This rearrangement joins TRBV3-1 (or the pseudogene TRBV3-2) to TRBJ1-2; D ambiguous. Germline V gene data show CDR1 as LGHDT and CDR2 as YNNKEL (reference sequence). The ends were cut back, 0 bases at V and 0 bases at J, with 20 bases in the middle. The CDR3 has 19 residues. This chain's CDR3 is CASSQEGPGNDDTNYGYTF. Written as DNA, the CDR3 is TGTGCCAGCAGCCAAGAGGGTCCCGGGAACGACGATACTAACTATGGCTACACCTTC.

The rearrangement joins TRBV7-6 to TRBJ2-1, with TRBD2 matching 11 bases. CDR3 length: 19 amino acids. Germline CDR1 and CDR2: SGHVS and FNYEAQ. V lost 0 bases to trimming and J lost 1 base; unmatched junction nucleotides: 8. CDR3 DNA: TGTGCCAGCAGCTTAGCCCCCGGGCTAGCGGGAGGTTCCTACAATGAGCAGTTCTTC. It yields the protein CASSLAPGLAGGSYNEQFF.

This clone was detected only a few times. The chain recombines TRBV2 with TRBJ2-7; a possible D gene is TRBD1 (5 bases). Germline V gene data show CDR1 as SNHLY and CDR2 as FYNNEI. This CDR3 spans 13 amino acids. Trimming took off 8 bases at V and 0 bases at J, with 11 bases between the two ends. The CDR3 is CASRLDSSYEQYF. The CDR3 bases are TGTGCCAGCCGGCTCGACAGCTCCTACGAGCAGTACTTC.

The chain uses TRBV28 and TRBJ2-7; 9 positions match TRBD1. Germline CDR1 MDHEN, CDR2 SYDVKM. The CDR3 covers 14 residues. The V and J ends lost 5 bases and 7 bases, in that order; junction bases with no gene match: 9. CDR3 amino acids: CASSKTGGEGEQYF. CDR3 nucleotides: TGTGCCAGCAGTAAGACAGGGGGAGAGGGGGAGCAGTACTTC.

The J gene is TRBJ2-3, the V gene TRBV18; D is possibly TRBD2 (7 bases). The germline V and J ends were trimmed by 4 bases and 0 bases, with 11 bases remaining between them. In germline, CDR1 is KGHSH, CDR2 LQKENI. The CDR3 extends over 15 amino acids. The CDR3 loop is CASSLGGQSTDTQYF. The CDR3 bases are TGTGCCAGCTCACTCGGGGGGCAGAGCACAGATACGCAGTATTTT.